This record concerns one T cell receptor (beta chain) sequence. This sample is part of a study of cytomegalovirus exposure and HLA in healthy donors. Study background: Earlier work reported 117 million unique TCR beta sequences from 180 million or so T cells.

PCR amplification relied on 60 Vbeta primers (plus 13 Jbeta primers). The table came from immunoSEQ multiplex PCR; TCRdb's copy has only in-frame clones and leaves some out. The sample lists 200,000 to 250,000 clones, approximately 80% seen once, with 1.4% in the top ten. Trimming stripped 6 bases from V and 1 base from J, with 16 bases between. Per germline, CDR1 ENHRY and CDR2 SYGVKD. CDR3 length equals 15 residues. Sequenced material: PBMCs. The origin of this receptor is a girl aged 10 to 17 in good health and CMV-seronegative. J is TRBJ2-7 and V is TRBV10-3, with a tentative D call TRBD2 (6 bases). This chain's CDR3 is CAISRTSSGSYEQYF. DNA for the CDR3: TGTGCCATCAGCCGCACATCAAGCGGGTCCTACGAGCAGTACTTC.